These 2 T cell receptor beta chains were sequenced from one sample in a study of cytomegalovirus exposure and HLA in healthy donors. Amplification used 60 Vbeta primers and 13 Jbeta primers. TCRdb's table, derived via immunoSEQ multiplex PCR, lists solely in-frame clones and lacks some. The sample gives 150,000 or so clones, approximately 81% of which show up once; 1% to 1.5% is in the top ten. The sequenced material came from PBMCs. The origin of the receptors is a man aged 50 to 59 in good health and CMV-seropositive.

The chain combines TRBV7-3 with TRBJ1-1; D is perhaps TRBD1 (5 bases). Trimming shortened V by 0 bases and J by 10 bases, and 12 bases separated the two germline ends. CDR1 and CDR2 (germline): SGHTA, FQGTGA. This CDR3 region has 13 residues. The CDR3 here is CASSLTGGGTAFF. The CDR3, as DNA: TGTGCCAGCAGCTTAACCGGGGGAGGGACAGCTTTCTTT.

The CDR3 DNA reads TGTGCCAGCAGCTCGAGACAGGGACTCGGCAATCAGCCCCAGCATTTT. As protein: CASSSRQGLGNQPQHF. This sequence joins TRBV5-8 and TRBJ1-5, with 7 nucleotides matching TRBD1. CDR3 length equals 16 residues. V gave up 3 bases and J gave up 2 bases; unmatched junction bases: 8. The germline gives CDR1 SGHTS, CDR2 YDEGEE.